This T cell receptor (beta chain) stems from a study of shared clonotypes between healthy human individuals. TCRdb's table, derived via immunoSEQ multiplex PCR, lists solely in-frame clones and lacks some. The repertoire consists of 1.5 million to 2.5 million clones, with over 85% occurring once and the leading ten covering 1.2%. Trimming shortened V by 7 bases and J by 0 bases, and 14 bases separated the two germline ends. Germline loops: CDR1 SGHRS, CDR2 YFSETQ. The CDR3 loop spans 15 amino acids. Naive CD8 cells comprised CD45RO-negative, CCR7-positively selected cells, excluding terminally differentiated effector memory CD45RA+ cells.

Input material: naive CD8+ T cells sorted from blood. This clonotype was obtained from a man younger than 35 in good health. The chain couples TRBV5-1 to TRBJ2-1; D is perhaps TRBD1 (5 bases). The CDR3 region has the DNA TGCGCCAGCTGGGGCGGCGTAAGCTCCTACAATGAGCAGTTCTTC. This sequence encodes CASWGGVSSYNEQFF.